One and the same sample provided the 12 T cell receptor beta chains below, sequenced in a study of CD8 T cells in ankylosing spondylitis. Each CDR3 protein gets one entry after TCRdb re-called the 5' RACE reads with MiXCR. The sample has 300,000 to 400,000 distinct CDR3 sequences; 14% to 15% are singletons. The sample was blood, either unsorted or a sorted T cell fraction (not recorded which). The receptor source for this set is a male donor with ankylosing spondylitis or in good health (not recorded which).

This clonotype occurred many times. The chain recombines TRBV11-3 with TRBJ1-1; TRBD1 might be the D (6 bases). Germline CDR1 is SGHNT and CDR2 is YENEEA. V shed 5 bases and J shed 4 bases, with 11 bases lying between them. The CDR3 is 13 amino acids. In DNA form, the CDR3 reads TGTGCCAGCAGCCTCGGGGGGGCCACTGAAGCTTTCTTT. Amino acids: CASSLGGATEAFF.

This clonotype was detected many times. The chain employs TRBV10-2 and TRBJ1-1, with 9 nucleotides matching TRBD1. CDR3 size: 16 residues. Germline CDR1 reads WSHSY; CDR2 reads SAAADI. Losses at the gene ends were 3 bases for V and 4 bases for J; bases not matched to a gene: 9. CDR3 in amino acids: CASSEDLTGGSTEAFF. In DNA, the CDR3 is TGCGCCAGCAGTGAAGACTTGACAGGGGGAAGCACTGAAGCTTTCTTT.

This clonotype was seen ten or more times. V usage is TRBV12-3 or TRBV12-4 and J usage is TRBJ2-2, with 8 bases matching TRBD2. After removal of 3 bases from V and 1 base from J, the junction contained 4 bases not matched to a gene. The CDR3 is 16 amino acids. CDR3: CASSFRLAGNTGELFF. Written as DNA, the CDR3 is TGTGCCAGCAGTTTTAGGCTAGCGGGGAACACCGGGGAGCTGTTTTTT.

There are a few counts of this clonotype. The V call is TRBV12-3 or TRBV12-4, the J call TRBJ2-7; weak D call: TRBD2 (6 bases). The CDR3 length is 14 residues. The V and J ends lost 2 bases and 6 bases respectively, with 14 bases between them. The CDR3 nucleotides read TGTGCCAGCAGTTTACAGGGAGCCGGGGGCGAGCAGTACTTC. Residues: CASSLQGAGGEQYF.

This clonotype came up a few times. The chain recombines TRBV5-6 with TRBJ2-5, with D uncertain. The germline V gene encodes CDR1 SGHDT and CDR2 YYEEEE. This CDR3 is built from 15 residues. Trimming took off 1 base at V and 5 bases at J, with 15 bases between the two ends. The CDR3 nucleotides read TGTGCCAGCAGCTTGCTCGATAAACCGGCGGAGACCCAGTACTTC. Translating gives CASSLLDKPAETQYF.

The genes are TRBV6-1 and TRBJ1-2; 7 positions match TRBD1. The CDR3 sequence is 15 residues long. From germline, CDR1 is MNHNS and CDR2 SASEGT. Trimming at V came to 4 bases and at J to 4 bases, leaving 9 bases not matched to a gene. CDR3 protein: CASSGPGQIFYGYTF. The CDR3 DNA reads TGTGCCAGCAGTGGACCGGGACAGATTTTCTATGGCTACACCTTC.

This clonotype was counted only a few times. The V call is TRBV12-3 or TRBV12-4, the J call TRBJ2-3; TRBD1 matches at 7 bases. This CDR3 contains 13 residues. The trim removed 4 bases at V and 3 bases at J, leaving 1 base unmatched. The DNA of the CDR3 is TGTGCCAGCAGTTGGGGACAGACAGATACGCAGTATTTT. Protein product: CASSWGQTDTQYF.

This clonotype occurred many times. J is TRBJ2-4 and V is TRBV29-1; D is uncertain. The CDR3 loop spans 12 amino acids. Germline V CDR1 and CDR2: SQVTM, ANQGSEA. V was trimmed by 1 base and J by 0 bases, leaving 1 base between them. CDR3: CSVEVAKNIQYF. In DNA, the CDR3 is TGCAGCGTTGAAGTAGCCAAAAACATTCAGTACTTC.

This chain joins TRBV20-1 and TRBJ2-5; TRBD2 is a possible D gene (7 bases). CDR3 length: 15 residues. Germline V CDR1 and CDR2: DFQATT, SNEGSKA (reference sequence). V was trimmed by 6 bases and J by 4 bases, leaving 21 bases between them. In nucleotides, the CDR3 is TGCAGTGCGATAGGGGGGGCGGGATTAGTAGAGACCCAGTACTTC. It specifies CSAIGGAGLVETQYF.

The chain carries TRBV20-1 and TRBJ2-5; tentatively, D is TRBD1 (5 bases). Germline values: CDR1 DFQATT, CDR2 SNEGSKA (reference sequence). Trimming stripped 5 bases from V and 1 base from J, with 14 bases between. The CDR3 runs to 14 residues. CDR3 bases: TGCAGTGCTGACAGACTGGGCTTCCAAGAGACCCAGTACTTC. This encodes CSADRLGFQETQYF.

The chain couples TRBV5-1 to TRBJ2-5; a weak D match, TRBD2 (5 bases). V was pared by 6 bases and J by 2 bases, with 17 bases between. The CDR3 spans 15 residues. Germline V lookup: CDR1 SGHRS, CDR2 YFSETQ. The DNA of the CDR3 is TGCGCCAGCAAGGGTTCGGCGCGGGCACAAGAGACCCAGTACTTC. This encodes CASKGSARAQETQYF.

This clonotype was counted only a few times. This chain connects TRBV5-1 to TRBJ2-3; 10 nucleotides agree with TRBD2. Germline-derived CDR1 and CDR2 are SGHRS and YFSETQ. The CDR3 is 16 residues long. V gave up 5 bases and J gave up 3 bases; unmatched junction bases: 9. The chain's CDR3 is CASRLGLAKGTDTQYF. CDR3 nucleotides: TGCGCCAGCAGACTGGGACTAGCGAAAGGGACAGATACGCAGTATTTT.